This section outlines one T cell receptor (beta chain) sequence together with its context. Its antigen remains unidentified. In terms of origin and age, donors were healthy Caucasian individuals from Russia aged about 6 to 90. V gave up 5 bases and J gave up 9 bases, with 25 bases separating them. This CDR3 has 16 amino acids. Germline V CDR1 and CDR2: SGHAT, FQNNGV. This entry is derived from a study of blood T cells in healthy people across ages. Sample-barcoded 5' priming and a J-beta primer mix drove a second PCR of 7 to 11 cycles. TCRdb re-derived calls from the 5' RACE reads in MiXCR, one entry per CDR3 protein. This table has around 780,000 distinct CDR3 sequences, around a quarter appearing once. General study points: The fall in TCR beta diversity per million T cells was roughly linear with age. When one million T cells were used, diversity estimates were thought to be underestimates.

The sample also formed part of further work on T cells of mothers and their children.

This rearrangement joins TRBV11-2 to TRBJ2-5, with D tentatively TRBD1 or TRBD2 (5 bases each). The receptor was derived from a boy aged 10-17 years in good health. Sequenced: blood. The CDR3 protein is CASSLGPPGPTVSQYF. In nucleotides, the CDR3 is TGTGCCAGCAGCCTAGGCCCCCCGGGACCAACAGTGTCCCAGTACTTC.